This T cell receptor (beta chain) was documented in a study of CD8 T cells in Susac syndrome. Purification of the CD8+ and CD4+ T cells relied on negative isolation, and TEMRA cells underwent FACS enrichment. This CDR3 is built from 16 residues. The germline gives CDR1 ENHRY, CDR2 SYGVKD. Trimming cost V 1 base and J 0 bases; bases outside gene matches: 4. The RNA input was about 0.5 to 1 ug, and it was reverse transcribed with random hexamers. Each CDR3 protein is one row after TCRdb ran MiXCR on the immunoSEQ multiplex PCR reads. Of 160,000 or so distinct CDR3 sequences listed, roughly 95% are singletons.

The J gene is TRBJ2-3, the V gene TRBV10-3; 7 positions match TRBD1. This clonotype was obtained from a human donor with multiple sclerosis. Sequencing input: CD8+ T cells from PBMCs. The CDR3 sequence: CAISELGQLSTDTQYF. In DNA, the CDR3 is TGTGCCATCAGTGAGTTGGGACAGCTTAGCACAGATACGCAGTATTTT.